This passage covers 9 T cell receptor beta chains from one sample sequenced in a study of neurological immune-mediated disorders. TCRdb redid the calling of the 5' RACE reads with MiXCR, one entry per CDR3 protein. Found here are fewer than 40,000 distinct CDR3 sequences, about 13% of them singletons; the top ten hold roughly 2.3%. Documented time point: longitudinal time-point 2. Sequenced: PBMCs. The origin of the receptors is a middle-aged woman in good health.

In this sample, this clonotype is medium-sized. This chain connects TRBV12-3 or TRBV12-4 to TRBJ2-5; D unclear. Trimming left V 6 bases short and J 0 bases short, with 2 bases between. This CDR3 is built from 11 residues. The CDR3 sequence is CASRHQETQYF. The CDR3 DNA follows: TGTGCCAGCAGGCACCAAGAGACCCAGTACTTC.

This clonotype has a count of ten or more. The chain couples TRBV29-1 to TRBJ2-2; 8 bases align to TRBD2. With V trimmed by 7 bases and J by 3 bases, 10 bases remained unmatched. This CDR3 is 15 amino acids long. Germline V lookup: CDR1 SQVTM, CDR2 ANQGSEA. This chain's CDR3 is CSAKKSGSDTGELFF. CDR3 DNA: TGCAGCGCTAAAAAAAGCGGGAGCGACACCGGGGAGCTGTTTTTT.

Only one count was recorded for this clonotype. One end of the junction is discordant with germline, which a read error may explain. The chain combines TRBV20-1 with TRBJ1-2; D is possibly TRBD1 (5 bases). CDR1 and CDR2 (germline): DFQATT, SNEGSKA (reference sequence). The CDR3 extends over 13 amino acids. Here the CDR3 DNA reads TGTAGTGCTAGAGTAGACAGCCAGGGTGGCTACATCTTC. The encoded protein is CSARVDSQGGYIF.

This clonotype was recorded at least ten times. The chain links TRBV7-2 to TRBJ1-5; 7 bases map to TRBD1. The CDR3 totals 18 residues. Per germline, CDR1 SGHTA and CDR2 FQGNSA. After removal of 4 bases from V and 2 bases from J, the junction contained 14 bases not matched to a gene. CDR3 DNA: TGTGCCAGCAGCTCCGCCTTCACAGGGGCTGTCGGCAATCAGCCCCAGCATTTT. It specifies CASSSAFTGAVGNQPQHF.

This clonotype was observed at least ten times. The chain links TRBV29-1 to TRBJ2-3, with D possibly being TRBD2 (6 bases). This CDR3 has 14 residues. V lost 5 bases and J 3 bases, leaving 15 bases between the germline ends. Germline-derived CDR1 and CDR2 are SQVTM and ANQGSEA. The CDR3 here is CSVPLSGTTDTQYF. For the CDR3, the DNA is TGCAGCGTTCCCTTATCCGGGACTACAGATACGCAGTATTTT.

This clonotype came up many times. The rearrangement links TRBV7-2 to TRBJ2-1; a weak D match, TRBD1 (6 bases). V lost 5 bases, J lost 7 bases, and 12 bases lay in between. The CDR3 contains 13 residues. Germline-derived CDR1 and CDR2 are SGHTA and FQGNSA. The CDR3 region is CASSQYQGNEQFF. CDR3 DNA: TGTGCCAGCAGCCAATACCAGGGGAATGAGCAGTTCTTC.

This clonotype occurred many times. The chain is built from TRBV5-1 and TRBJ2-1; D is uncertain. The CDR3 length is 13 residues. CDR1 and CDR2 from the germline V gene are SGHRS and YFSETQ. Trimming left V 0 bases short and J 5 bases short, with 6 bases between. The CDR3, as DNA: TGCGCCAGCAGCTTGGTAGCCAACAATGAGCAGTTCTTC. Translated: CASSLVANNEQFF.

This clonotype was counted ten times or more. The V gene is TRBV7-9, the J gene TRBJ2-1, with 14 nucleotides matching TRBD2. The CDR3 has 18 residues. CDR1 is SEHNR, CDR2 FQNEAQ, per germline (reference sequence). V trimming: 5 bases; J trimming: 2 bases; junction bases outside the gene matches: 8. The CDR3 is CASSATSGGGCPYNEQFF. CDR3 DNA sequence: TGTGCCAGCAGCGCGACTAGCGGGGGGGGGTGCCCCTACAATGAGCAGTTCTTC.

This clonotype occurred many times. This chain connects TRBV6-1 to TRBJ2-5; 8 bases line up with TRBD1. The CDR3 is made up of 14 amino acids. Trimming cost V 6 bases and J 5 bases; bases outside gene matches: 8. The V gene's germline CDR1 is MNHNS and CDR2 SASEGT. CDR3 nucleotide sequence: TGTGCCAGCAGCCTGGACAGGGTTGCCGAGACCCAGTACTTC. Its protein product is CASSLDRVAETQYF.